Following are 8 T cell receptor beta chains from one sample sequenced in a study of CD8 T cells in ankylosing spondylitis. General study points: Within ankylosing spondylitis blood, a TCR beta motif made up of roughly eight highly homologous variants appeared to be characteristic.

TCRdb re-called the 5' RACE reads with MiXCR, one entry per CDR3 protein. The sample has over 600,000 distinct CDR3 sequences, 15% to 20% seen once; the top ten hold 19%. Antigen specificity for these receptors is unknown. The sequencing input was blood, either unsorted or a sorted T cell fraction (not recorded which). These receptors originate from a male donor with ankylosing spondylitis.

The V and J genes are TRBV12-5 and TRBJ2-1, with TRBD2 matching 10 bases. V lost 3 bases to trimming and J lost 6 bases; unmatched junction nucleotides: 5. Germline V CDR1 and CDR2: LGHNT, FRNRAP. This CDR3 comprises 15 residues. The CDR3 sequence is CASGFGASGSNEQFF. CDR3 in DNA: TGTGCTAGTGGTTTCGGAGCTAGCGGGAGCAATGAGCAGTTCTTC.

The chain carries TRBV27 and TRBJ1-1; 9 bases line up with TRBD1. CDR3 length equals 14 residues. CDR1 is MNHEY, CDR2 SMNVEV, per germline (reference sequence). J was trimmed by 1 base and V by 6 bases; bases with no gene match: 3. The CDR3 sequence: CASRRQGGNTEAFF. The CDR3 coding sequence is TGTGCCAGCAGGAGACAGGGGGGGAACACTGAAGCTTTCTTT.

The chain employs TRBV28 and TRBJ2-7; D possibly corresponds to TRBD1 (5 bases). V was shortened by 4 bases and J by 1 base, with 17 bases between the two germline ends. Germline-derived CDR1 and CDR2 are MDHEN and SYDVKM. The CDR3 extends over 16 amino acids. The CDR3 here is CASSYAVQADSYEQYF. The CDR3 DNA sequence: TGTGCCAGCAGTTACGCGGTACAGGCAGATTCCTACGAGCAGTACTTC.

This clonotype was detected a few times. The chain carries TRBV27 and TRBJ2-7; D may match TRBD1 or TRBD2 (7 bases each). The CDR3 runs to 16 residues. Germline lookup yields CDR1 MNHEY and CDR2 SMNVEV (reference sequence). With 3 bases removed from V and 3 bases from J, the gap between germline ends came to 18 bases. CDR3 in DNA: TGTGCCAGCAGTTTGACAGGGCGGGAGTTTTTCTACGAGCAGTACTTC. This gives the protein CASSLTGREFFYEQYF.

There are a few counts of this clonotype. The V gene is TRBV5-1, the J gene TRBJ2-7; no clear D. Germline CDR1 is SGHRS and CDR2 is YFSETQ. V was clipped by 0 bases and J by 0 bases, with 7 bases between them. CDR3 length: 14 amino acids. The CDR3 coding sequence is TGCGCCAGCAGCTTGGGGCAGCTCTCCTACGAGCAGTACTTC. Amino acid sequence: CASSLGQLSYEQYF. Looking up the rest from reference TRBV5-1 and TRBJ2-7 gives the full variable domain: KAGVTQTPRYLIKTRGQQVTLSCSPISGHRSVSWYQQTPGQGLQFLFEYFSETQRNKGNFPGRFSGRQFSNSRSEMNVSTLELGDSALYLCASSLGQLSYEQYFGPGTRLTVT.

CDR3 sequence (DNA): TGTGCCAGCAGCCAAGAACCCCGGAGCACAGATACGCAGTATTTT. Translation gives CASSQEPRSTDTQYF. V gene TRBV4-2 combines with J gene TRBJ2-3; D unresolved. From germline, CDR1 is LGHNA and CDR2 YNFKEQ. V shed 0 bases and J shed 0 bases, with 7 bases lying between them. This CDR3 contains 15 residues.

In its sample, this clonotype was seen a few times. The J gene is TRBJ1-4, the V gene TRBV20-1, with 8 bases identical to TRBD1. Per the germline V gene, CDR1 is DFQATT and CDR2 is SNEGSKA (reference sequence). CDR3 size: 13 residues. The V and J ends lost 6 bases and 5 bases, in that order; junction bases with no gene match: 5. CDR3 DNA sequence: TGCAGTGCAGGACAGGGTGGGAATGAAAAACTGTTTTTT. Its protein product is CSAGQGGNEKLFF.

This clonotype has more than one count but fewer than ten. The chain recombines TRBV28 with TRBJ2-6, with 8 bases fitting TRBD1. There are 18 residues in the CDR3. Germline lookup yields CDR1 MDHEN and CDR2 SYDVKM. V lost 7 bases and J lost 0; bases outside the gene matches: 11. The DNA of the CDR3 is TGTGCCAGCACCAAGCTTACAGGGGGTGTCTCTGGGGCCAACGTCCTGACTTTC. Protein product: CASTKLTGGVSGANVLTF.